The present entry profiles one T cell receptor beta chain with its context. This clone has only a few counts. Its binding antigen is unknown. One base away there is no much larger clone; base qualities are not given. This specimen comes from a study of blood T cell repertoires in COVID-19 (dated by TCRdb to the early 2020s). About the study as a whole: Samples covering the acute and convalescent phases of COVID-19 were provided by collaborators in the United States, Italy and Spain. The dataset comprised deeply sampled blood TCRbeta repertoires from subjects exposed to, actively infected with, or recovered from COVID-19. Samples were obtained from the ongoing ImmuneRACE study (first 160 participants) and from about 1,300 subjects provided by 6 global collaborators. The material from the prospective study consisted of cDNA or gDNA derived from T cells, B-cell-depleted T cells, or PBMCs. A de-identified subject ID, COVID-19 status, age in years and sex were almost always included in the sample metadata. The repertoires were released in a freely available public database meant as a resource for research on the immune response to SARS-CoV-2. Where HLA class I and class II types were available, the types were taken from metadata supplied by the sample provider, not from assay-based typing. Points the paper makes about the study in general: The amount of clinical and demographic metadata varied by source and participant and was provided uncurated.

Taken from the germline V gene (reference sequence), the CDR1 and CDR2 loops are LGHDT and YNNKEL. V is clipped by 6 bases and J by 6 bases, and the sequence between their germline boundaries is 14 bases long. Its CDR3 holds 13 amino acids, cysteine through phenylalanine. Of all the DNA, just the CDR3 is kept, 39 bases in frame from base 1. The immunoSEQ Assay, a bias-controlled multiplex PCR, was used to amplify TCRbeta CDR3 regions from genomic DNA. On the authors' methods: Nucleated cell counts per sample were estimated from amplification of reference gene primers within the assay. Sequence reads were collapsed and filtered to measure the absolute abundance of every unique TCRbeta CDR3 rearrangement. For each sample, productive Simpson clonality was calculated as the square root of Simpson's diversity index across productive rearrangements. Here the immuneACCESS table is served through TCRdb, limited to in-frame sequences with V and J called. Missing clones are a known gap in these copies; in checked studies unresolved V genes cover under half, and the rest lacks a known reason. The D gene and trimming were derived from the DNA, and the V and J assignments and clone size from that table. The sample profile shows more than 200,000 clones; 84% of them were found once. More than 1.2% of the sample lies in the top ten.

Another Seattle source contributed samples from volunteer blood donors who had recovered from COVID-19. Collaborating institutions collected whole blood in K2EDTA tubes following their own protocols. For TCRbeta analysis, collaborators shipped samples in one of three forms: frozen whole blood, isolated PBMCs, or DNA extracted from either of those sample types. The source of this sequence is a woman aged 40 to 50 who had recovered from COVID-19. The sample comprised peripheral blood. The V and J genes are TRBV3-1 (or the pseudogene TRBV3-2) and TRBJ1-1; the D gene cannot be resolved reliably. The bases are TGTGCCAGCAGTATACAAGTGGGCGCTGAAGCTTTCTTT. This yields the protein CASSIQVGAEAFF.